This passage covers 23 T cell receptor beta chains from one sample sequenced in a study of blood T cell repertoires in COVID-19. Data came from immunoSEQ multiplex PCR; TCRdb stores just in-frame clones and leaves some out. Of some 88,000 clones in the sample, about 90% were seen once. Sample: peripheral blood. The receptors derive from a human donor with active COVID-19. The donor label of this sample is uncertain.

The rearrangement uses TRBV4-2 and TRBJ2-7, with 15 bases aligning to TRBD2. Germline lookup yields CDR1 LGHNA and CDR2 YNFKEQ. CDR3 length: 19 amino acids. V lost 0 bases and J lost 1; bases outside the gene matches: 7. The CDR3 is CASSQDLGLAGGRSYEQYF. The CDR3 region has the DNA TGTGCCAGCAGCCAAGATCTTGGACTAGCGGGGGGGCGTTCCTACGAGCAGTACTTC.

By share, this clone ranks as medium-sized. The chain recombines TRBV12-5 with TRBJ1-1; D unresolved. Germline loops: CDR1 LGHNT, CDR2 FRNRAP. V dropped 8 bases and J dropped 3 bases, with 13 bases sitting between them. The CDR3 consists of 13 residues. CDR3 bases: TGTGCTAGTTTGCGGGGTGTAGACACTGAAGCTTTCTTT. As protein: CASLRGVDTEAFF.

This clone was counted a single time. J is TRBJ2-1 and V is TRBV7-7, with D maybe TRBD1 (5 bases). This CDR3 spans 13 amino acids. Looked up from germline, CDR1 is SSHAT and CDR2 is FNYEAQ (reference sequence). V gave up 5 bases and J gave up 4 bases, with 9 bases separating them. For the CDR3, the DNA is TGTGCCAGCAGCCTAGACAGATACAATGAGCAGTTCTTC. Translated, it gives CASSLDRYNEQFF.

The chain carries TRBV2 and TRBJ1-1; weak D call: TRBD1 (5 bases). This CDR3 is 12 amino acids long. From germline, CDR1 is SNHLY and CDR2 FYNNEI. Trimming stripped 3 bases from V and 6 bases from J, with 8 bases between. DNA of the CDR3: TGTGCCAGCAGTGACAGGGTGTCTGAAGCTTTCTTT. It specifies CASSDRVSEAFF.

The chain joins TRBV5-1 to TRBJ1-5; 7 bases agree with TRBD1. Germline loops: CDR1 SGHRS, CDR2 YFSETQ. The junction had 4 bases not matched to a gene; V was cut back by 0 bases and J by 4 bases. CDR3 size: 15 residues. CDR3 amino acids: CASSLAGQENQPQHF. The DNA for the CDR3 is TGCGCCAGCAGCTTGGCAGGACAGGAAAATCAGCCCCAGCATTTT.

V is TRBV2 and J is TRBJ1-2, with D unclear. Between the trimmed V and J ends, which lost 4 bases and 4 bases, there was a span of 22 bases. The CDR3 covers 17 residues. The V gene's germline CDR1 is SNHLY and CDR2 FYNNEI. CDR3 DNA: TGTGCCAGCAGTGGCTACCCCATAAATCTGAGTGGCTATGGCTACACCTTC. This encodes CASSGYPINLSGYGYTF.

Of note for this clone: Mismatch with germline at one junction end may stem from a read error. The chain carries TRBV28 and TRBJ1-6; D unresolved. The CDR3 has 12 amino acids. Looked up from germline, CDR1 is MDHEN and CDR2 is SYDVKM. The CDR3 reads CASSPWRAPSVF. As DNA, the CDR3 is TGTGCCAGCAGCCCCTGGAGGGCCCCTTCGGTTTTT. The variable domain in full, with the rest retrieved from reference TRBV28 and TRBJ1-6, is DVKVTQSSRYLVKRTGEKVFLECVQDMDHENMFWYRQDPGLGLRLIYFSYDVKMKEKGDIPEGYSVSREKKERFSLILESASTNQTSMYLCASSPWRAPSVFGNGTRLTVT.

V is TRBV5-1 and J is TRBJ1-1; a weak D match, TRBD1 (6 bases). Germline V gene lookup returns CDR1 SGHRS and CDR2 YFSETQ. The germline V and J ends were trimmed by 0 bases and 5 bases, with 14 bases remaining between them. The CDR3 sequence is 15 residues long. The CDR3 DNA reads TGCGCCAGCAGCTTGGAACTGGGGGCCCAAACTGAAGCTTTCTTT. It yields the protein CASSLELGAQTEAFF.

The chain has TRBV7-3 and TRBJ2-6; D gene uncertain. The CDR3 has 13 amino acids. V was clipped by 5 bases and J by 3 bases, with 5 bases between them. Germline assignment: CDR1 SGHTA and CDR2 FQGTGA. The CDR3 sequence: CASSPYGANVLTF. Written as DNA, the CDR3 is TGTGCCAGCAGCCCCTATGGGGCCAACGTCCTGACTTTC.

This clone was observed once. The CDR3 DNA follows: TGTGCCAGTATACACAGGGGGTTTAACTATGGCTACACCTTC. Amino acid sequence: CASIHRGFNYGYTF. The rearrangement uses TRBV19 and TRBJ1-2, with 8 positions matching TRBD1. Germline CDR1 and CDR2: LNHDA and SQIVND (reference sequence). CDR3 length: 14 residues. The J segment lost 1 base and the V segment lost 7 bases, leaving 5 bases of the junction unmatched.

CDR3 protein: CASSEGSDRLGYTF. The CDR3 DNA follows: TGTGCCAGCAGTGAAGGCAGTGACAGATTGGGCTACACCTTC. The chain combines TRBV6-1 with TRBJ1-2; a possible D gene is TRBD1 (5 bases). Germline CDR1 MNHNS, CDR2 SASEGT. Trimming pared 1 base from V and 8 bases from J, leaving 14 bases between. CDR3 length: 14 residues.

The gene calls are TRBV10-3 and TRBJ2-7, with TRBD2 matching 11 bases. Germline CDR1 and CDR2: ENHRY and SYGVKD. V lost 7 bases to trimming and J lost 4 bases; unmatched junction nucleotides: 9. The CDR3 is made up of 15 amino acids. Here the CDR3 reads CAITSSGGTLYEQYF. CDR3 coding DNA: TGTGCCATCACCTCTAGCGGGGGGACCCTATACGAGCAGTACTTC.

V gene TRBV7-9 combines with J gene TRBJ2-1; 7 bases map to TRBD1. V lost 5 bases to trimming and J lost 3 bases; unmatched junction nucleotides: 16. The CDR3 length is 18 residues. The germline V gene has CDR1 SEHNR and CDR2 FQNEAQ (reference sequence). CDR3 DNA sequence: TGTGCCAGCAGCACAGACCGAGAGGGCAGGGGGTTCTACAATGAGCAGTTCTTC. It is translated as CASSTDREGRGFYNEQFF.

V is TRBV19 and J is TRBJ1-6; 8 nucleotides agree with TRBD1. J gave up 0 bases and V 5 bases, and 3 bases lay outside the gene matches. The CDR3 has 16 residues. Germline CDR1 and CDR2: LNHDA and SQIVND (reference sequence). As DNA, the CDR3 is TGTGCCAGTAGTCGGACAGGGTTCTCCTATAATTCACCCCTCCACTTT. This codes for CASSRTGFSYNSPLHF.

The chain is built from TRBV24-1 and TRBJ1-2; 8 bases agree with TRBD1. The ends lost 5 bases at V and 1 base at J; junction bases unmatched: 8. Germline V lookup: CDR1 KGHDR, CDR2 SFDVKD. The CDR3 extends over 16 amino acids. CDR3 sequence: CATSGKRQGFNYGYTF. The DNA of the CDR3 is TGTGCCACCAGTGGTAAAAGACAGGGGTTTAACTATGGCTACACCTTC.

A single count supports this clone. V usage is TRBV2 and J usage is TRBJ2-3; tentatively, D is TRBD2 (7 bases). With 4 bases removed from V and 9 bases from J, the gap between germline ends came to 17 bases. The CDR3 covers 14 residues. Germline CDR1 and CDR2: SNHLY and FYNNEI. The CDR3 region is CASSAPGGGGTQYF. For the CDR3, the DNA is TGTGCCAGCAGTGCCCCGGGGGGAGGGGGAACGCAGTATTTT.

The chain couples TRBV7-2 to TRBJ2-3, with TRBD2 as a possible D gene (5 bases). Germline V gives CDR1 SGHTA, CDR2 FQGNSA. This CDR3 comprises 14 residues. Deletions cut 1 base from V and 6 bases from J, with 11 bases between. CDR3 region: CASSLGMLADTQYF. In DNA form, the CDR3 reads TGTGCCAGCAGCTTAGGGATGCTAGCCGATACGCAGTATTTT.

V gene TRBV29-1 combines with J gene TRBJ1-2; TRBD1 aligns across 7 bases. V was clipped by 1 base and J by 1 base; unmatched bases: 6. Germline values: CDR1 SQVTM, CDR2 ANQGSEA. The CDR3 is 15 residues long. CDR3 DNA: TGCAGCGTTGAAGGTATCAGGGGGAATAACTATGGCTACACCTTC. Translated, it gives CSVEGIRGNNYGYTF.

A single count supports this clone. The chain recombines TRBV7-8 with TRBJ1-2; possibly TRBD1 for D (5 bases). CDR3 size: 16 residues. Germline CDR1 is SGHVS and CDR2 is FQNEAQ. Deletions cut 5 bases from V and 6 bases from J, with 22 bases between. CDR3 bases: TGTGCCAGCAGCCCCACCCGATGGACCCGGGGGAATGGCTACACCTTC. Translation: CASSPTRWTRGNGYTF.

CDR3 DNA: TGTGCCAGTAGTACCACAGGGGGTACTGAAGCTTTCTTT. Its protein is CASSTTGGTEAFF. The chain combines TRBV19 with TRBJ1-1, with 8 bases matching TRBD1. The CDR3 extends over 13 amino acids. The V segment lost 4 bases and the J segment 5 bases; nucleotides outside the gene matches: 3. Germline values: CDR1 LNHDA, CDR2 SQIVND (reference sequence).

The DNA of the CDR3 is TGCGCCAGCAGTCATTGCGGGGGGGACAGGGGGCTGAGCAATCAGCCCCAGCATTTT. Translated, it gives CASSHCGGDRGLSNQPQHF. The V call is TRBV23-1, the J call TRBJ1-5; 12 bases align to TRBD1. TRBV23-1 is noted as an ORF with a role that remains uncertain. CDR3 size: 19 residues. V gave up 3 bases and J gave up 1 base; unmatched junction bases: 10.

This chain links TRBV7-9 with TRBJ2-7, with TRBD2 matching over 7 bases. V lost 5 bases, J lost 5 bases, and 12 bases stayed unmatched. The germline V gene has CDR1 SEHNR and CDR2 FQNEAQ (reference sequence). This CDR3 contains 15 residues. The CDR3 loop is CASSPTSGGRDEQYF. DNA of the CDR3: TGTGCCAGCAGCCCAACCTCGGGGGGTCGCGACGAGCAGTACTTC.

This clone was detected once. The genes are TRBV29-1 and TRBJ2-7; 9 bases agree with TRBD1. Looked up from germline, CDR1 is SQVTM and CDR2 is ANQGSEA. V lost 5 bases and J lost 1; bases outside the gene matches: 6. The CDR3 consists of 14 residues. CDR3 amino acids: CSVRGTGNSYEQYF. The CDR3 coding sequence is TGCAGCGTTCGCGGGACAGGGAATTCCTACGAGCAGTACTTC.